This T cell receptor beta chain was sequenced in a study of T cell repertoires in aging, cancer and after chemotherapy. Across the study: Healthy donor repertoires were recorded over several months to years and showed clear clonal overlap.

A mixed TRB-A/B primer pool amplified rearranged TRB by multiplex touch-down PCR. TCRdb called the multiplex PCR reads again in MiXCR, with one record for every CDR3 protein. The sample lists about 5,700 distinct CDR3 sequences; approximately 38% were seen once. TCR beta rearrangements were amplified from peripheral blood genomic DNA. Per the germline V gene, CDR1 is SGHRS and CDR2 is YFSETQ. V gave up 0 bases and J gave up 3 bases; unmatched junction bases: 7. The CDR3 length is 17 residues. The sample taken for sequencing was blood. This TCR derives from a human donor in good health. The V gene is TRBV5-1, the J gene TRBJ2-3, with 10 positions matching TRBD1. DNA of the CDR3: TGCGCCAGCAGCTTGGGACCGACAGGGGGCCTTACAGATACGCAGTATTTT. Translation: CASSLGPTGGLTDTQYF. The variable domain in full, with the rest retrieved from reference TRBV5-1 and TRBJ2-3, is KAGVTQTPRYLIKTRGQQVTLSCSPISGHRSVSWYQQTPGQGLQFLFEYFSETQRNKGNFPGRFSGRQFSNSRSEMNVSTLELGDSALYLCASSLGPTGGLTDTQYFGPGTRLTVL.